This section outlines one T cell receptor (beta chain) sequence together with its context. Its antigen is not identified. The entry originates in a study of vaccination effects on CD4 cells after COVID-19. The CDR3 has 16 residues. The germline V gene has CDR1 SGHKS and CDR2 YYEKEE (reference sequence). V shed 4 bases and J 6 bases; nucleotides not matched to a gene: 13. Overall study results and limits: New vaccine-induced clones made up most post-vaccine spike-reactive clones in convalescents.

Libraries were prepared by immunoSEQ multiplex PCR; TCRdb keeps only in-frame clonotypes and omits some of them. The sample shows about 15,000 clones, over 70% of them seen only once. Prior to sequencing, the ViraFEST assay stimulated PBMC with viral peptide pools, which expanded the antigen-specific CD4+ T cells. Once cultured for 10 to 11 days, the cells underwent separation to obtain CD4+ T cells. The person acquired a PCR-confirmed SARS-CoV-2 infection between March and December 2020. All study participants received two doses of BNT162b2 or mRNA-1273 vaccine. This clonotype was sampled from a human donor who had a prior SARS-CoV-2 infection. Sequences were derived from CD4+ T cells from PBMCs cultured with HCoV-NL63 spike peptides, sampled after COVID-19 vaccination. The V and J genes are TRBV5-5 and TRBJ2-7, with 10 positions matching TRBD2. CDR3 in amino acids: CASSPGLANSFGEQYF. CDR3 nucleotides: TGTGCCAGCAGCCCGGGACTAGCGAACTCCTTCGGCGAGCAGTACTTC.